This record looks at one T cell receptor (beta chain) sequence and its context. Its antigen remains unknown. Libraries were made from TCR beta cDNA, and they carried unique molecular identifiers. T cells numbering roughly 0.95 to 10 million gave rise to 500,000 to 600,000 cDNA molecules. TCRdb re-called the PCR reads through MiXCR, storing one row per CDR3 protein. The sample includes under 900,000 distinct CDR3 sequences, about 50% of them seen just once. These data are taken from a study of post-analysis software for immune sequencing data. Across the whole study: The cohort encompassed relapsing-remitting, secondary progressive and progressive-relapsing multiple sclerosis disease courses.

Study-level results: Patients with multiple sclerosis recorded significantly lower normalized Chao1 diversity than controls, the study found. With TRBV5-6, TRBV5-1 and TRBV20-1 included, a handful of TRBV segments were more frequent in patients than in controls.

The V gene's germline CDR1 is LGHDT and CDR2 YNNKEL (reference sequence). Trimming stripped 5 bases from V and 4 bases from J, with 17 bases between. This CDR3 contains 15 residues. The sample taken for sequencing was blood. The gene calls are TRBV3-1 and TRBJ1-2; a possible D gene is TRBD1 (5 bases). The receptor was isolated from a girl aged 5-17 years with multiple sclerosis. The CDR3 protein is CASSEGQSVLYGYTF. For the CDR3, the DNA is TGTGCCAGCAGCGAAGGACAATCAGTTCTCTATGGCTACACCTTC.